Reported below is one T cell receptor beta chain. Its antigen is unknown. Sequenced by immunoSEQ multiplex PCR; TCRdb stores in-frame clones only, minus some. Of fewer than 900,000 clones in the sample, 89% were seen once. This record comes from a study of Ad26.COV2.S vaccination and SARS-CoV-2 variants. Study-level information: Trial arm assignment for the donor was COV1001 Ad26.COV2.S.

With 1 base removed from V and 1 base from J, the gap between germline ends came to 10 bases. The CDR3 totals 15 residues. Germline values: CDR1 SGHAT, CDR2 FQNNGV. Overall study findings and caveats: Vaccinated individuals (as opposed to placebo recipients) had higher spike-specific TCR breadth.

Treatment indicated: around 19 received Ad26.COV2.S at low or high dose, single or two shots; 5 received placebo; per-sample allocation not given. Sampling occurred on day 63 after the first vaccine or placebo injection. Ad26 vector vaccine expressed Wuhan-strain SARS-CoV-2 spike. The sequence derives from a person aged 18 to 65 who received the Ad26.COV2.S COVID-19 vaccine or a placebo. Sequencing used peripheral blood, obtained in a trial of Ad26.COV2.S vaccine versus placebo. The genes are TRBV11-2 and TRBJ1-1; D is perhaps TRBD1 (6 bases). The CDR3 bases are TGTGCCAGCAGCTTAGTTGCACAGGGGAACACTGAAGCTTTCTTT. Translated: CASSLVAQGNTEAFF.